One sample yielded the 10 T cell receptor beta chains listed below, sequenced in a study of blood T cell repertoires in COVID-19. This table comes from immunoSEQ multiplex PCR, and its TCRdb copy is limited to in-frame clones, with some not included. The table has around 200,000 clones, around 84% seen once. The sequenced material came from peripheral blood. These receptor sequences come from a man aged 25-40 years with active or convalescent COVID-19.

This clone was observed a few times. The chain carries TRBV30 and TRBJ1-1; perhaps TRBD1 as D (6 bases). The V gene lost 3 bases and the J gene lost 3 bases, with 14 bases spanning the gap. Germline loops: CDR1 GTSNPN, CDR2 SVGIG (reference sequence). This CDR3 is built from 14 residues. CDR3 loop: CAWSSMGGHTEAFF. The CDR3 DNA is TGTGCCTGGAGCTCGATGGGGGGGCACACTGAAGCTTTCTTT.

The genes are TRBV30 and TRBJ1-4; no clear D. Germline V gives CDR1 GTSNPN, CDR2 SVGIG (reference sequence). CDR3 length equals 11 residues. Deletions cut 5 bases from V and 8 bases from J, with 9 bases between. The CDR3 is CAWGRGEKLFF. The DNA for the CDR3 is TGTGCCTGGGGCCGCGGGGAAAAACTGTTTTTT.

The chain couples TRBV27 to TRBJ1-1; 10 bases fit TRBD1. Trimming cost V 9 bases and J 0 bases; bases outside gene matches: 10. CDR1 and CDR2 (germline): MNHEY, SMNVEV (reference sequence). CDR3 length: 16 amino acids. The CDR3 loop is CASHTGTGVMNTEAFF. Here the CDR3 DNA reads TGTGCCAGTCATACCGGGACAGGGGTTATGAACACTGAAGCTTTCTTT.

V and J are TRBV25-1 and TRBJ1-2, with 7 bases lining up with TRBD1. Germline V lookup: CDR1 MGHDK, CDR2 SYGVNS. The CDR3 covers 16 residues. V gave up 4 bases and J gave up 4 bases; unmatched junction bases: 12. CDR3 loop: CASSGGTARAPYGYTF. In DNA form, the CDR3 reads TGTGCCAGCAGTGGGGGGACAGCCCGGGCTCCCTATGGCTACACCTTC.

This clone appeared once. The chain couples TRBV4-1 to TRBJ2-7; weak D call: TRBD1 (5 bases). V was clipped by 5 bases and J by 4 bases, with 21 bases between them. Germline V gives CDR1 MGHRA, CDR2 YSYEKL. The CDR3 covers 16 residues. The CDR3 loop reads CASSNAPARAGYEQYF. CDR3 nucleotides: TGCGCCAGCAGCAATGCTCCGGCCAGGGCAGGATACGAGCAGTACTTC.

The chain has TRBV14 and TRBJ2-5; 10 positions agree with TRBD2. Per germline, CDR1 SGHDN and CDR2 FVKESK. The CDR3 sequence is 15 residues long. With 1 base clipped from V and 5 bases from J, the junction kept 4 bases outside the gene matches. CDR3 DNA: TGTGCCAGCAGCCAAGTACTGGGACTAGCGGAGACCCAGTACTTC. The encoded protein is CASSQVLGLAETQYF.

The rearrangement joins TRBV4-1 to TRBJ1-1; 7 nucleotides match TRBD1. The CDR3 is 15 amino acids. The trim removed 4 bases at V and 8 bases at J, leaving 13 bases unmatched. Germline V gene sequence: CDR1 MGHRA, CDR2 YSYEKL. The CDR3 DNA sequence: TGCGCCAGCAGCCTGAACGACGAGGGGGCCTCGGAAGCTTTCTTT. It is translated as CASSLNDEGASEAFF.

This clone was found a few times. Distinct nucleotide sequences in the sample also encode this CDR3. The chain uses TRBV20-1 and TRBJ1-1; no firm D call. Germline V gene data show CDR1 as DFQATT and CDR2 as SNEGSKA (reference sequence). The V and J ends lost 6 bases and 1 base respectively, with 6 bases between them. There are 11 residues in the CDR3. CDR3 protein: CSARSNTEAFF. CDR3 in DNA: TGCAGTGCGCGGTCGAACACTGAAGCTTTCTTT.

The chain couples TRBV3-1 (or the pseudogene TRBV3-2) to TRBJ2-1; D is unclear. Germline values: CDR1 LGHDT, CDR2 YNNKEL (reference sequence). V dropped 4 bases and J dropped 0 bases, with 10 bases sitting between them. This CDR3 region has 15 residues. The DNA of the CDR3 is TGTGCCAGCAGCCCGACATCGTTCTCCTACAATGAGCAGTTCTTC. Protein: CASSPTSFSYNEQFF.

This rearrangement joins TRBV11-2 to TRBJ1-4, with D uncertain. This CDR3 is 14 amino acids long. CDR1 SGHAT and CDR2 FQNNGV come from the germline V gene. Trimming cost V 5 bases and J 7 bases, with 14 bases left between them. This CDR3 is CASSPLRGGEKLFF. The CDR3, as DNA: TGTGCCAGCAGCCCGCTGCGGGGAGGTGAAAAACTGTTTTTT.